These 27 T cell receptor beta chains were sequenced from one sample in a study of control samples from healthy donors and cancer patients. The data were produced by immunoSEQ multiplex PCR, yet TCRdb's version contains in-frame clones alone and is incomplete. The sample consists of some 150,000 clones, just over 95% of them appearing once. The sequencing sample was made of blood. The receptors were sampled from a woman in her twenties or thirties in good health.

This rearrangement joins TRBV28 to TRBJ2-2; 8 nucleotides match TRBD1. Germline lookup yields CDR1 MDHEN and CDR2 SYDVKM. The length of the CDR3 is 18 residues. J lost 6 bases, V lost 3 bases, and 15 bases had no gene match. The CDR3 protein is CASSFKEGQGWLAGELFF. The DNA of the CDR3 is TGTGCCAGCAGTTTCAAAGAAGGACAGGGATGGTTGGCCGGGGAGCTGTTTTTT.

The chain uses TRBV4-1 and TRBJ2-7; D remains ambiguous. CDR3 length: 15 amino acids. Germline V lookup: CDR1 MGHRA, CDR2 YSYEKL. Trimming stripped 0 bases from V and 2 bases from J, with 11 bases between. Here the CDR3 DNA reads TGCGCCAGCAGCCAAGATTCCACCGGAACCTACGAGCAGTACTTC. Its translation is CASSQDSTGTYEQYF.

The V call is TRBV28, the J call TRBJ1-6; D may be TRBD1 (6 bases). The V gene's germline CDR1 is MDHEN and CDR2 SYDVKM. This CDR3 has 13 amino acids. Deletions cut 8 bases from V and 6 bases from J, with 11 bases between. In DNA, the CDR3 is TGTGCCAGCCGTCCAGGGGTTAATTCACCCCTCCACTTT. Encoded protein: CASRPGVNSPLHF.

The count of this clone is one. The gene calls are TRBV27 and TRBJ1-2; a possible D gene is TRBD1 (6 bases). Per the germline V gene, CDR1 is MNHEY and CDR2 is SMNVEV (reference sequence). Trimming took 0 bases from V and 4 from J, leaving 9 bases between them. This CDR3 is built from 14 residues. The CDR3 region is CASSLSGGIYGYTF. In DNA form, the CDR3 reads TGTGCCAGCAGTTTATCAGGGGGGATCTATGGCTACACCTTC.

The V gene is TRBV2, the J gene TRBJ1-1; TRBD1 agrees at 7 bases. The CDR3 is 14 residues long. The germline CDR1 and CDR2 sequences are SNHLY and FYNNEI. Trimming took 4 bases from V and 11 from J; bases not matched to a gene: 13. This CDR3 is CASSATYHRGPAFF. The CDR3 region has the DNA TGTGCCAGCAGTGCGACGTACCACAGGGGTCCCGCTTTCTTT.

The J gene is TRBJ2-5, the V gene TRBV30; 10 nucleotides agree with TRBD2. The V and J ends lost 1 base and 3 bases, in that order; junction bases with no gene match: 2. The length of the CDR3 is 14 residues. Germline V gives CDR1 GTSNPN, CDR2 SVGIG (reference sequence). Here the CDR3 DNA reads TGTGCCTGGAGTGCCGGGACTAGCGAAGAGACCCAGTACTTC. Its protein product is CAWSAGTSEETQYF.

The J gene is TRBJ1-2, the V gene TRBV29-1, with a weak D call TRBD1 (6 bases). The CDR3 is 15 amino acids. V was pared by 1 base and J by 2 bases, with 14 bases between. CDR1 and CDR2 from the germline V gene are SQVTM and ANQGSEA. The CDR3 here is CSVEATRGQNYGYTF. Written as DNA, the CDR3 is TGCAGCGTTGAAGCGACAAGAGGACAGAACTATGGCTACACCTTC.

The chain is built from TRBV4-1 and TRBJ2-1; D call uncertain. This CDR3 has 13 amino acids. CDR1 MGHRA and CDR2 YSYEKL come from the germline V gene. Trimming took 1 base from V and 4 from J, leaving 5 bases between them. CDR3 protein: CASSQVLYNEQFF. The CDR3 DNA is TGCGCCAGCAGCCAAGTCCTGTACAATGAGCAGTTCTTC.

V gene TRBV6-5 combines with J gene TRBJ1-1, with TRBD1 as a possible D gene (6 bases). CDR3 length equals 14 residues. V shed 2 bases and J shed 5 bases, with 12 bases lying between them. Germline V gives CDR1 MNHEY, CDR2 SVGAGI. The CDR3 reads CASSYNREETEAFF. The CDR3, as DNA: TGTGCCAGCAGTTACAACAGGGAAGAAACTGAAGCTTTCTTT.

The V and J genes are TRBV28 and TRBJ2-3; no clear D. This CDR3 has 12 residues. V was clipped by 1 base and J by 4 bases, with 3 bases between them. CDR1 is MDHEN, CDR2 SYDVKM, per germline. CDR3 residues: CASSLLADTQYF. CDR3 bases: TGTGCCAGCAGTTTATTAGCAGATACGCAGTATTTT.

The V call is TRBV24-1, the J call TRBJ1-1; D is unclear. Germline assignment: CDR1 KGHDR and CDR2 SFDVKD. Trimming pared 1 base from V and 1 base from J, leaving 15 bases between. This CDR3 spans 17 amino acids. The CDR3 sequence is CATSDLGARTANTEAFF. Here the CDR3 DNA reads TGTGCCACCAGTGATTTAGGCGCCCGGACGGCGAACACTGAAGCTTTCTTT.

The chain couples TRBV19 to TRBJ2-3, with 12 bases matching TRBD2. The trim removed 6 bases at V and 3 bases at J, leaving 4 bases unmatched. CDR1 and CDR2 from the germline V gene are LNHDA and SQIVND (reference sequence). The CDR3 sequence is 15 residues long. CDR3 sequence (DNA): TGTGCCAGTAGCTTACTAGCGGGGGGAACAGATACGCAGTATTTT. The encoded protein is CASSLLAGGTDTQYF. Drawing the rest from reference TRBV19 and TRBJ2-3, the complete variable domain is DGGITQSPKYLFRKEGQNVTLSCEQNLNHDAMYWYRQDPGQGLRLIYYSQIVNDFQKGDIAEGYSVSREKKESFPLTVTSAQKNPTAFYLCASSLLAGGTDTQYFGPGTRLTVL.

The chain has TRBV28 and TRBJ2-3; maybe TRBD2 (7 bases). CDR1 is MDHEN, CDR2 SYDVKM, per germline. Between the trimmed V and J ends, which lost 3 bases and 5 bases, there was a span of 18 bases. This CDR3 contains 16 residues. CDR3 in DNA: TGTGCCAGCAGTTTTTTCGGGGGCCGCGGGGGAGATACGCAGTATTTT. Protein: CASSFFGGRGGDTQYF.

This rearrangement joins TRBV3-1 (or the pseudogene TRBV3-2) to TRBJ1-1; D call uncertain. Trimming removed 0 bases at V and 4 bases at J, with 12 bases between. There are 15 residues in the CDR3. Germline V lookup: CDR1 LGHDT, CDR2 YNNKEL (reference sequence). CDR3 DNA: TGTGCCAGCAGCCAAGAGGCGAGTTTTAGCACTGAAGCTTTCTTT. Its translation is CASSQEASFSTEAFF.

CDR3 loop: CASSLRQFFQPQHF. The DNA for the CDR3 is TGCGCCAGCAGCCTCCGACAATTTTTTCAGCCCCAGCATTTT. This sequence joins TRBV4-1 and TRBJ1-5; D unclear. The CDR3 totals 14 residues. Trimming shortened V by 4 bases and J by 6 bases, and 13 bases separated the two germline ends. Germline values: CDR1 MGHRA, CDR2 YSYEKL.

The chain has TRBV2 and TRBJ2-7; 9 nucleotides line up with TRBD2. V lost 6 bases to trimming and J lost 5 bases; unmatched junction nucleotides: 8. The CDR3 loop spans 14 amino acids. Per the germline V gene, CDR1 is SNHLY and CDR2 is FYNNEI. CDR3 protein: CASRERPSGNEQYF. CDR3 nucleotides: TGTGCCAGCAGGGAAAGGCCTAGCGGGAACGAGCAGTACTTC.

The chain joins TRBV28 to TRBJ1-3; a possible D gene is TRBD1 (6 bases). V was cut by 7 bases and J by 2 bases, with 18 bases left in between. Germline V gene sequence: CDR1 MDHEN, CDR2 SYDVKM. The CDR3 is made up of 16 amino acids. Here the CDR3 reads CASKFTRGIAGNTIYF. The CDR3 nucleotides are TGTGCCAGCAAATTCACCAGGGGCATAGCTGGAAACACCATATATTTT.

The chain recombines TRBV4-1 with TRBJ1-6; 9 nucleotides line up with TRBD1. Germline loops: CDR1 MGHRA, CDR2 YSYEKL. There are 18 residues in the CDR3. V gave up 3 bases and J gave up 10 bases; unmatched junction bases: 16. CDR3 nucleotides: TGCGCCAGCAGCCAGGGAAGGACAGGGGAATTATCGGGATCACCCCTCCACTTT. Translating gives CASSQGRTGELSGSPLHF.

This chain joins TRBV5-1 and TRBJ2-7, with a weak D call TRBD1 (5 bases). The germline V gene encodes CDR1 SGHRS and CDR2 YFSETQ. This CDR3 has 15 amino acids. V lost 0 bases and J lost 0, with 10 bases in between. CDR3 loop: CASSLGQGLSYEQYF. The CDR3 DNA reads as TGCGCCAGCAGCTTGGGTCAGGGCCTCTCCTACGAGCAGTACTTC.

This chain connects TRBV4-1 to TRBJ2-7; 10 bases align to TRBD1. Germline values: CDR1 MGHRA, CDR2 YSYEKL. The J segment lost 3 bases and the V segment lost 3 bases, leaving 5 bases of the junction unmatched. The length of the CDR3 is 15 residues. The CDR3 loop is CASSHLGQGVYEQYF. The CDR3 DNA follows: TGCGCCAGCAGCCACCTTGGACAGGGGGTCTACGAGCAGTACTTC.

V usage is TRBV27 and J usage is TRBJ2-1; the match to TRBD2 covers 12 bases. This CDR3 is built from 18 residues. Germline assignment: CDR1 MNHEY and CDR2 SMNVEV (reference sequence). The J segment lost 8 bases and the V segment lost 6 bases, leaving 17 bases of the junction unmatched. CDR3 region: CASSRGRLAGGGRDEQFF. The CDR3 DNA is TGTGCCAGCAGCCGGGGCAGGCTAGCGGGAGGGGGCCGCGATGAGCAGTTCTTC.

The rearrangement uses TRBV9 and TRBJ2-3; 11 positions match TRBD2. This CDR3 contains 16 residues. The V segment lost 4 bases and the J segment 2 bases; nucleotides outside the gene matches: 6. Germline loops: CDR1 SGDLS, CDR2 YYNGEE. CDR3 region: CASSPRLAGNTDTQYF. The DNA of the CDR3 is TGTGCCAGCAGCCCCCGACTAGCGGGGAACACAGATACGCAGTATTTT.

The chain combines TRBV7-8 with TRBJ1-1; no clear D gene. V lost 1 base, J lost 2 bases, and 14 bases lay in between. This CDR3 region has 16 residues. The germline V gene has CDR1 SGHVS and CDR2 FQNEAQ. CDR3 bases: TGTGCCAGCAGCTTAGGATCAGGCATCGGAAACACTGAAGCTTTCTTT. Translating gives CASSLGSGIGNTEAFF.

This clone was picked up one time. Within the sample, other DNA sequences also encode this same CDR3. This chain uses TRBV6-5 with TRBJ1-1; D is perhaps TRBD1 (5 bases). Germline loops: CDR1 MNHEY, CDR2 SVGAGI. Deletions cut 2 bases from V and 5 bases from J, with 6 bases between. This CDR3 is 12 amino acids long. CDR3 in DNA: TGTGCCAGCAGTTACGGGGGGACTGAAGCTTTCTTT. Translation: CASSYGGTEAFF.

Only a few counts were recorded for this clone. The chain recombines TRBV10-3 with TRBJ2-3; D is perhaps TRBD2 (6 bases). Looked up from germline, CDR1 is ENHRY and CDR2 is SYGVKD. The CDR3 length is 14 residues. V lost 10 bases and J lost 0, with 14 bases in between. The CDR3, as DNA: TGTGCCACGACTATAGCGGAGAGCACAGATACGCAGTATTTT. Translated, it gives CATTIAESTDTQYF.

The CDR3 region is CASSQSGTSGGRAYNEQFF. The DNA for the CDR3 is TGTGCCAGCAGCCAATCCGGGACTAGCGGGGGGCGTGCCTACAATGAGCAGTTCTTC. This chain links TRBV4-2 with TRBJ2-1; 15 bases match TRBD2. The V gene's germline CDR1 is LGHNA and CDR2 YNFKEQ. V lost 2 bases, J lost 2 bases, and 7 bases stayed unmatched. The CDR3 is 19 amino acids.

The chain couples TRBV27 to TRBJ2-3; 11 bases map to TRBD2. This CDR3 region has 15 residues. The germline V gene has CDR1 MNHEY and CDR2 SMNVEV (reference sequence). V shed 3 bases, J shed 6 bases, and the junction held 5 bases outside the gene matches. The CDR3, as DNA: TGTGCCAGCAGTTTTGTGGCTAGCGGGAGGGATACGCAGTATTTT. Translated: CASSFVASGRDTQYF.